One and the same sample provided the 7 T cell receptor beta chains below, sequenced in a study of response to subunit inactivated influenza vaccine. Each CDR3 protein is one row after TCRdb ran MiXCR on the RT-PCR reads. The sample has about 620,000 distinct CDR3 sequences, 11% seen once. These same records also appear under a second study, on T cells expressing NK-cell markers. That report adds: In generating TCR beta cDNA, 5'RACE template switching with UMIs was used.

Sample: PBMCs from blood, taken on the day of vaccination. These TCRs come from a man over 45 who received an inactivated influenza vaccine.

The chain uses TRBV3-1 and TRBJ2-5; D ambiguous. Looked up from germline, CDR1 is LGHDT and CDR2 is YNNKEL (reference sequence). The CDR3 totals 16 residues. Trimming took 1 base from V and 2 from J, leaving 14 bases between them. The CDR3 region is CASSQGRTRIQETQYF. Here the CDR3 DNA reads TGTGCCAGCAGCCAAGGCAGGACCCGGATACAAGAGACCCAGTACTTC.

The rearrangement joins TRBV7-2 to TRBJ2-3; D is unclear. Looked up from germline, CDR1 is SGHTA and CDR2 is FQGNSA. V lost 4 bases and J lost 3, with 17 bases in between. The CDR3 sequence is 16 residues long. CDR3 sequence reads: CASSSTHRLRTDTQYF. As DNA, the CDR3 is TGTGCCAGCAGCTCCACCCATAGGCTTAGGACAGATACGCAGTATTTT.

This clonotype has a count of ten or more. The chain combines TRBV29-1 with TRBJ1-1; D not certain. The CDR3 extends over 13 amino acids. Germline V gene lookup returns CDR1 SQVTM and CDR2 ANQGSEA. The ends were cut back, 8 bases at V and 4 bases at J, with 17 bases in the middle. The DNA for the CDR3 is TGCAGCCCCCAGCCGCTTTGGAGCACTGAAGCTTTCTTT. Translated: CSPQPLWSTEAFF.

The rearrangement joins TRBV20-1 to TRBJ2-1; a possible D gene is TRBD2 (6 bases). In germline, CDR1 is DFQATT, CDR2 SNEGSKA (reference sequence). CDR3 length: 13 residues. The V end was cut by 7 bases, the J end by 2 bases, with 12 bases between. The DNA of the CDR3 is TGCAGTGTTAGGAGGGCCCCCTACAATGAGCAGTTCTTC. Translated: CSVRRAPYNEQFF.

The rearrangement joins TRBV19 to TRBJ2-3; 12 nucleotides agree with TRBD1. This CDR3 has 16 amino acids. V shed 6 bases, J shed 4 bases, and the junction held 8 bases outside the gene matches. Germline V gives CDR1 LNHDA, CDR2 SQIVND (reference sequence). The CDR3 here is CASSHGTGGPADTQYF. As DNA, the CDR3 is TGTGCCAGTAGCCACGGGACAGGGGGCCCGGCAGATACGCAGTATTTT. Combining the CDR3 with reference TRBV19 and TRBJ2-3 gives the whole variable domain DGGITQSPKYLFRKEGQNVTLSCEQNLNHDAMYWYRQDPGQGLRLIYYSQIVNDFQKGDIAEGYSVSREKKESFPLTVTSAQKNPTAFYLCASSHGTGGPADTQYFGPGTRLTVL.

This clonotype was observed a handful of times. The CDR3 region is CASSLAGLRNTQYF. CDR3 nucleotide sequence: TGTGCCAGCAGCTTAGCGGGGCTAAGGAATACGCAGTATTTT. The chain employs TRBV7-2 and TRBJ2-3, with D perhaps matching TRBD1 (5 bases). CDR1 is SGHTA, CDR2 FQGNSA, per germline. The CDR3 sequence is 14 residues long. V gave up 0 bases and J gave up 7 bases, with 11 bases separating them.

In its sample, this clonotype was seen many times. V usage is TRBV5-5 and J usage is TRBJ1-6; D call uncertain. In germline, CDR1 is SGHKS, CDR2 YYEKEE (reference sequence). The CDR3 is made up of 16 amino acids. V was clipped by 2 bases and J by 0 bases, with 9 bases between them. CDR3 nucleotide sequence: TGTGCCAGCAGCTTAGGGCAGTACTCCTATAATTCACCCCTCCACTTT. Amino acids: CASSLGQYSYNSPLHF.